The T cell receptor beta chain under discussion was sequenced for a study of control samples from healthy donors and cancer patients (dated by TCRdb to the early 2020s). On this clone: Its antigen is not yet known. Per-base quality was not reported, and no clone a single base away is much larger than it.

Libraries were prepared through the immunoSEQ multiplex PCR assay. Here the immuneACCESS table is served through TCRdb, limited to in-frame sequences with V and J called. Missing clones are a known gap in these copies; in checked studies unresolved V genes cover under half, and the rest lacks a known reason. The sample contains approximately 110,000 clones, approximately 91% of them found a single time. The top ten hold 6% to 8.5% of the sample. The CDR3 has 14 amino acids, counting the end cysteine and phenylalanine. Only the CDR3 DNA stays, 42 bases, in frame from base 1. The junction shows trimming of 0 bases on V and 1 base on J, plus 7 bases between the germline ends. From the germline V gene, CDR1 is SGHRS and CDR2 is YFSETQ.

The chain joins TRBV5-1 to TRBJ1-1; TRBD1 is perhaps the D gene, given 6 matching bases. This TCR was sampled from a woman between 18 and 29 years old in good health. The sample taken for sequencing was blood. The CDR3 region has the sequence CASSLVGQNTEAFF. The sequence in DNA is TGCGCCAGCAGCTTGGTGGGACAGAACACTGAAGCTTTCTTT. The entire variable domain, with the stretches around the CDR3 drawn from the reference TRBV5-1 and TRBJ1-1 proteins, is KAGVTQTPRYLIKTRGQQVTLSCSPISGHRSVSWYQQTPGQGLQFLFEYFSETQRNKGNFPGRFSGRQFSNSRSEMNVSTLELGDSALYLCASSLVGQNTEAFFGQGTRLTVV.